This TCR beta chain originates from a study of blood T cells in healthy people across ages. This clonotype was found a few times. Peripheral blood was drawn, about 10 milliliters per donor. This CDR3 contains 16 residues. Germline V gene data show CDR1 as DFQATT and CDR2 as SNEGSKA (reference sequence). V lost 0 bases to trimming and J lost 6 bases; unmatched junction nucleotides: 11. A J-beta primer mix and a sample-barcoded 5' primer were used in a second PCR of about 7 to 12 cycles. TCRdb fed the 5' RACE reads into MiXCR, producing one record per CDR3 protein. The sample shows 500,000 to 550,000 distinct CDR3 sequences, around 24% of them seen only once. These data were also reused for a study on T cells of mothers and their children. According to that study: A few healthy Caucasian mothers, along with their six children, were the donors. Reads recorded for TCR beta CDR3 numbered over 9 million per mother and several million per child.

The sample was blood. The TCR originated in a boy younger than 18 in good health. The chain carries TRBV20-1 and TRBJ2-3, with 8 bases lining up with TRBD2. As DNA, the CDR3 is TGCAGTGCTAGAGATCCCCCGGGAGGGCCCTCGGATACGCAGTATTTT. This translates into CSARDPPGGPSDTQYF.